These 32 T cell receptor beta chains were sequenced from one sample in a study of spatial heterogeneity in lung cancer. Time point specified: sample taken at primary tumor resection. Extraction of whole RNA from tumor, nontumor lung or frozen PBMC preceded unsorted sequencing. From the 5' RACE reads, TCRdb called clonotypes with MiXCR, one entry per CDR3 protein. Seen here are 80,000 to 95,000 distinct CDR3 sequences, over 8.5% observed once, and the top ten hold less than 9%. This specimen was PBMCs, taken at surgery. These receptors were taken from a male donor with early-stage non-small cell lung cancer.

This clonotype was seen more than once but under ten times. The chain joins TRBV5-1 to TRBJ2-1, with D possibly called TRBD1 or TRBD2 (5 bases each). Germline V gene sequence: CDR1 SGHRS, CDR2 YFSETQ. CDR3 length: 15 amino acids. V lost 4 bases, J lost 3 bases, and 14 bases lay in between. This CDR3 is CASSPAGTVYNEQFF. In nucleotides, the CDR3 is TGCGCCAGCAGCCCCGCCGGGACGGTCTACAATGAGCAGTTCTTC.

This chain connects TRBV21-1 to TRBJ2-5; TRBD2 is the table's D call and was not checked against the DNA. TRBV21-1 corresponds to a pseudogene. This CDR3 is built from 17 residues. The chain's CDR3 is CASSKSSSGEPPETQYF. For the CDR3, the DNA is TGTGCCAGCAGCAAATCTTCAAGCGGGGAGCCGCCGGAGACCCAGTACTTC.

V and J are TRBV27 and TRBJ1-2, with D unclear. The CDR3 has 13 residues. The V gene lost 6 bases and the J gene lost 5 bases, with 13 bases spanning the gap. CDR1 is MNHEY, CDR2 SMNVEV, per germline (reference sequence). CDR3 amino acids: CASRTSGSYGYTF. The CDR3 nucleotides read TGTGCCAGCAGAACTTCCGGTTCGTATGGCTACACCTTC.

This clonotype was found many times. The chain joins TRBV29-1 to TRBJ2-7, with 9 nucleotides matching TRBD2. CDR3 length: 15 residues. Germline V gives CDR1 SQVTM, CDR2 ANQGSEA. After removal of 0 bases from V and 2 bases from J, the junction contained 5 bases not matched to a gene. CDR3 in amino acids: CSVEEGAGGPYEQYF. The CDR3 DNA follows: TGCAGCGTTGAAGAAGGAGCGGGAGGACCCTACGAGCAGTACTTC.

In its sample, this clonotype was seen many times. The chain joins TRBV20-1 to TRBJ1-3; D gene unclear. The CDR3 consists of 14 residues. With 0 bases removed from V and 2 bases from J, the gap between germline ends came to 8 bases. The germline gives CDR1 DFQATT, CDR2 SNEGSKA (reference sequence). The CDR3 DNA follows: TGCAGTGCTAGAGATAGGACGGCTGGAAACACCATATATTTT. Its protein is CSARDRTAGNTIYF.

This clonotype came up many times. The chain carries TRBV12-3 or TRBV12-4 and TRBJ2-7; D could derive from TRBD1 or TRBD2 (5 bases each). V was cut by 7 bases and J by 5 bases, with 15 bases left in between. The CDR3 runs to 13 residues. CDR3 amino acids: CASNPPGANEQYF. CDR3 DNA: TGTGCCAGCAACCCTCCCGGGGCCAACGAGCAGTACTTC.

The V call is TRBV28, the J call TRBJ2-3; 14 nucleotides agree with TRBD2. This CDR3 comprises 18 residues. From germline, CDR1 is MDHEN and CDR2 SYDVKM. V lost 1 base to trimming and J lost 3 bases; unmatched junction nucleotides: 6. The CDR3 DNA is TGTGCCAGCAGTTTATTAGGAGGGACTAGCGGGAGTACAGATACGCAGTATTTT. Translation: CASSLLGGTSGSTDTQYF.

This clonotype was detected only a few times. The CDR3 loop reads CASSLGGDREQFF. DNA for the CDR3: TGCGCCAGCAGCTTGGGGGGAGATAGGGAGCAGTTCTTC. The rearrangement joins TRBV5-1 to TRBJ2-1; D is perhaps TRBD2 (5 bases). V lost 0 bases and J 10 bases, leaving 11 bases between the germline ends. The CDR3 consists of 13 residues. The V gene's germline CDR1 is SGHRS and CDR2 YFSETQ.

The genes are TRBV5-5 and TRBJ1-5; no clear D gene. Trimming left V 0 bases short and J 10 bases short, with 14 bases between. Per the germline V gene, CDR1 is SGHKS and CDR2 is YYEKEE (reference sequence). The length of the CDR3 is 14 residues. DNA for the CDR3: TGTGCCAGCAGCTTGGATGCTGGGAAAAGTCCCCAGCATTTT. This sequence encodes CASSLDAGKSPQHF.

This clonotype has just a few counts. This chain joins TRBV29-1 and TRBJ1-1, with D uncertain. The germline V gene encodes CDR1 SQVTM and CDR2 ANQGSEA. The CDR3 length is 12 residues. Trimming left V 5 bases short and J 2 bases short, with 9 bases between. Written as DNA, the CDR3 is TGCAGCGTTACCGGCAAAAACACTGAAGCTTTCTTT. Its translation is CSVTGKNTEAFF.

This clonotype has ten or more counts. Written as DNA, the CDR3 is TGTGCCAGTAGAACCACAGGGGTCAATGAGCAGTTCTTC. Translated: CASRTTGVNEQFF. The chain couples TRBV19 to TRBJ2-1, with 7 nucleotides matching TRBD1. J gave up 6 bases and V 6 bases, and 5 bases lay outside the gene matches. CDR1 is LNHDA, CDR2 SQIVND, per germline (reference sequence). This CDR3 comprises 13 residues.

The table lists this clonotype with many counts. The chain couples TRBV29-1 to TRBJ2-5, with 7 bases identical to TRBD1. Germline trimming cut 7 bases from V and 2 bases from J; bases unmatched to any gene: 10. Germline lookup yields CDR1 SQVTM and CDR2 ANQGSEA. The CDR3 is 14 amino acids. Here the CDR3 reads CSARQGTKQETQYF. The CDR3, as DNA: TGCAGCGCCCGACAGGGTACGAAACAAGAGACCCAGTACTTC.

This clonotype was counted ten times or more. V and J are TRBV11-1 and TRBJ1-1, with unresolved D. CDR1 is SGHAT and CDR2 is FQDESV in the germline V gene (reference sequence). The length of the CDR3 is 13 residues. Trimming pared 2 bases from V and 2 bases from J, leaving 6 bases between. The DNA of the CDR3 is TGTGCCAGCAGCTTAACGGATAACACTGAAGCTTTCTTT. It is translated as CASSLTDNTEAFF.

This clonotype was observed many times. The genes are TRBV9 and TRBJ1-2; 8 bases fit TRBD1. The CDR3 length is 15 residues. Germline V gene lookup returns CDR1 SGDLS and CDR2 YYNGEE. V was pared by 0 bases and J by 2 bases, with 3 bases of the junction left unmatched. The chain's CDR3 is CASSVAPGGNYGYTF. CDR3 DNA sequence: TGTGCCAGCAGCGTAGCGCCAGGGGGCAACTATGGCTACACCTTC. Full variable domain (outside the CDR3, taken from reference TRBV9 and TRBJ1-2): DSGVTQTPKHLITATGQRVTLRCSPRSGDLSVYWYQQSLDQGLQFLIQYYNGEERAKGNILERFSAQQFPDLHSELNLSSLELGDSALYFCASSVAPGGNYGYTFGSGTRLTVV.

This clonotype was recorded at least ten times. This rearrangement joins TRBV19 to TRBJ2-2; 10 nucleotides line up with TRBD1. The CDR3 spans 13 residues. J lost 6 bases, V lost 7 bases, and 2 bases had no gene match. Looked up from germline, CDR1 is LNHDA and CDR2 is SQIVND (reference sequence). CDR3 bases: TGTGCCAGTACCGGACAGGGGGCCGGGGAGCTGTTTTTT. Protein product: CASTGQGAGELFF.

This clonotype was observed at least ten times. CDR3 sequence reads: CSVEGLPRAFYNEQFF. CDR3 DNA sequence: TGCAGCGTTGAGGGCCTCCCCCGAGCGTTCTACAATGAGCAGTTCTTC. The rearrangement uses TRBV29-1 and TRBJ2-1; D not certain. The V gene's germline CDR1 is SQVTM and CDR2 ANQGSEA. The V and J ends lost 3 bases and 3 bases respectively, with 18 bases between them. This CDR3 has 16 amino acids.

This clonotype was detected a few times. The chain recombines TRBV11-2 with TRBJ1-6; D ambiguous. With 1 base removed from V and 6 bases from J, the gap between germline ends came to 10 bases. Germline V gene sequence: CDR1 SGHAT, CDR2 FQNNGV. The CDR3 is 15 amino acids. The DNA of the CDR3 is TGTGCCAGCAGCTTAGGTCTCCGGGTTAATTCACCCCTCCACTTT. Encoded protein: CASSLGLRVNSPLHF.

This clonotype was counted ten times or more. This chain's CDR3 is CASSLAGSNEQFF. CDR3 nucleotide sequence: TGCGCCAGCAGCTTGGCAGGGAGCAATGAGCAGTTCTTC. V is TRBV5-1 and J is TRBJ2-1; D is possibly TRBD1 or TRBD2 (5 bases each). V was cut by 0 bases and J by 6 bases, with 7 bases left in between. The length of the CDR3 is 13 residues. CDR1 and CDR2 from the germline V gene are SGHRS and YFSETQ.

The genes are TRBV7-2 and TRBJ2-5; maybe TRBD2 (6 bases). Germline values: CDR1 SGHTA, CDR2 FQGNSA. V shed 4 bases and J shed 2 bases, with 14 bases lying between them. This CDR3 is built from 15 residues. CDR3 loop: CASSSAGRRQETQYF. The CDR3, as DNA: TGTGCCAGCAGCTCGGCTGGGAGGCGTCAAGAGACCCAGTACTTC.

The gene calls are TRBV7-2 and TRBJ2-5, with a tentative D call TRBD2 (6 bases). V lost 5 bases and J lost 7, with 11 bases in between. Germline V gene sequence: CDR1 SGHTA, CDR2 FQGNSA. This CDR3 comprises 12 residues. DNA of the CDR3: TGTGCCAGCAGCCGGGACTCGGGGACCCAGTACTTC. This gives the protein CASSRDSGTQYF.

This clonotype was seen more than once but under ten times. This chain links TRBV7-3 with TRBJ2-3; 8 positions agree with TRBD2. Germline loops: CDR1 SGHTA, CDR2 FQGTGA. After removal of 5 bases from V and 4 bases from J, the junction contained 11 bases not matched to a gene. The CDR3 has 16 residues. The CDR3 protein is CASSPGGGRPPDTQYF. The CDR3 DNA reads as TGTGCCAGCAGCCCTGGTGGCGGGAGGCCACCAGATACGCAGTATTTT.

The gene calls are TRBV5-5 and TRBJ2-1; 10 bases align to TRBD2. The germline CDR1 and CDR2 sequences are SGHKS and YYEKEE (reference sequence). This CDR3 spans 15 amino acids. J gave up 6 bases and V 4 bases, and 7 bases lay outside the gene matches. DNA of the CDR3: TGTGCCAGCAGCCTCGGAGCTAGCGGGAGCAATGAGCAGTTCTTC. It encodes CASSLGASGSNEQFF. The variable domain in full, completed from reference TRBV5-5 and TRBJ2-1, reads DAGVTQSPTHLIKTRGQQVTLRCSPISGHKSVSWYQQVLGQGPQFIFQYYEKEERGRGNFPDRFSARQFPNYSSELNVNALLLGDSALYLCASSLGASGSNEQFFGPGTRLTVL.

This clonotype was detected a few times. This sequence joins TRBV7-3 and TRBJ1-6; 7 bases are shared with TRBD1. Per germline, CDR1 SGHTA and CDR2 FQGTGA. J lost 7 bases, V lost 3 bases, and 9 bases had no gene match. The CDR3 spans 16 residues. Here the CDR3 reads CASSLLGGLSNSPLHF. CDR3 coding DNA: TGTGCCAGCAGCTTGCTAGGGGGCTTGAGCAATTCACCCCTCCACTTT.

In its sample, this clonotype was seen many times. The rearrangement joins TRBV2 to TRBJ2-3; tentative D call: TRBD1 (6 bases). V was trimmed by 8 bases and J by 3 bases, leaving 9 bases between them. Germline loops: CDR1 SNHLY, CDR2 FYNNEI. The CDR3 loop spans 12 amino acids. The CDR3 DNA follows: TGTGCCAGCGCAGGGGAGACAGATACGCAGTATTTT. Amino acid sequence: CASAGETDTQYF.

The chain employs TRBV3-1 and TRBJ2-7; tentatively, D is TRBD1 (7 bases). The ends were cut back, 3 bases at V and 3 bases at J, with 15 bases in the middle. From germline, CDR1 is LGHDT and CDR2 YNNKEL (reference sequence). The length of the CDR3 is 15 residues. This CDR3 is CASSQSAGQNYEQYF. Written as DNA, the CDR3 is TGTGCCAGCAGCCAGTCTGCGGGACAGAACTACGAGCAGTACTTC.

This clonotype was seen at least ten times. The CDR3 DNA reads as TGTGCCAGCAGTATCCCCCAGGCCACTGAAGCTTTCTTT. Its protein is CASSIPQATEAFF. V and J are TRBV28 and TRBJ1-1; D gene unclear. V lost 5 bases to trimming and J lost 4 bases, with 11 bases between them. The V gene's germline CDR1 is MDHEN and CDR2 SYDVKM. CDR3 size: 13 residues.

In its sample, this clonotype was seen a few times. The chain links TRBV20-1 to TRBJ2-7; no clear D. The germline V and J ends were trimmed by 5 bases and 2 bases, with 16 bases remaining between them. The germline V gene encodes CDR1 DFQATT and CDR2 SNEGSKA (reference sequence). The CDR3 spans 14 residues. CDR3 amino acids: CSAQAPLQPYEQYF. DNA for the CDR3: TGCAGTGCTCAGGCACCCTTACAGCCCTACGAGCAGTACTTC.

The J gene is TRBJ1-1, the V gene TRBV5-1; D remains ambiguous. Trimming left V 1 base short and J 4 bases short, with 8 bases between. Germline CDR1 reads SGHRS; CDR2 reads YFSETQ. There are 13 residues in the CDR3. The CDR3 nucleotides are TGCGCCAGCAGCTTGTACAAGTCCACTGAAGCTTTCTTT. Translated, it gives CASSLYKSTEAFF. Based on the CDR3 plus reference TRBV5-1 and TRBJ1-1, the full variable domain is KAGVTQTPRYLIKTRGQQVTLSCSPISGHRSVSWYQQTPGQGLQFLFEYFSETQRNKGNFPGRFSGRQFSNSRSEMNVSTLELGDSALYLCASSLYKSTEAFFGQGTRLTVV.

This clonotype was recorded many times. The V gene is TRBV28, the J gene TRBJ2-1, with no clear D. The V gene lost 2 bases and the J gene lost 2 bases, with 7 bases spanning the gap. This CDR3 comprises 14 residues. Germline V gene data show CDR1 as MDHEN and CDR2 as SYDVKM. DNA for the CDR3: TGTGCCAGCAGTTTAGTTTCCGCCTACAATGAGCAGTTCTTC. Encoded protein: CASSLVSAYNEQFF.

The rearrangement joins TRBV7-2 to TRBJ2-7; 10 positions match TRBD2. This CDR3 is built from 16 residues. Per the germline V gene, CDR1 is SGHTA and CDR2 is FQGNSA. The junction had 12 bases not matched to a gene; V was cut back by 5 bases and J by 5 bases. CDR3 amino acids: CASSLSGGAYQHEQYF. Here the CDR3 DNA reads TGTGCCAGCAGCCTCAGCGGGGGGGCGTATCAGCACGAGCAGTACTTC.

This clonotype has only a few counts. V usage is TRBV20-1 and J usage is TRBJ2-4; D ambiguous. The CDR3 consists of 12 residues. CDR1 DFQATT and CDR2 SNEGSKA come from the germline V gene (reference sequence). CDR3 loop: CSAVASKNIQYF. DNA for the CDR3: TGCAGCGCCGTAGCATCCAAAAACATTCAGTACTTC.

This chain's CDR3 is CASSSGQFSGTEAFF. The CDR3 DNA reads TGTGCCAGCAGCTCAGGACAATTTAGTGGCACTGAAGCTTTCTTT. The chain recombines TRBV11-2 with TRBJ1-1; perhaps TRBD1 as D (5 bases). V was clipped by 4 bases and J by 4 bases, with 16 bases between them. Germline CDR1 is SGHAT and CDR2 is FQNNGV. The CDR3 length is 15 residues.